This record concerns one T cell receptor beta chain sequence. This sample was included in a study of control samples from healthy donors and cancer patients. Method: immunoSEQ multiplex PCR; TCRdb's copy keeps in-frame clones and lacks some. The repertoire holds a few hundred thousand clones, with around nine tenths as singletons. This CDR3 comprises 14 residues. Trimming took 2 bases from V and 7 from J; bases not matched to a gene: 3. Germline CDR1 MNHNS, CDR2 SASEGT. The source is a middle-aged man with head and neck cancer. The chain couples TRBV6-1 to TRBJ1-4, with 8 bases matching TRBD1. Sequencing used PBMCs. The CDR3 coding sequence is TGTGCCAGCAGTGAACAGGGGGCGGGTGAAAAACTGTTTTTT. This encodes CASSEQGAGEKLFF.